This TCR beta chain came from a study of shared clonotypes between healthy human individuals. TCRdb keeps only in-frame clones here, not all; method: immunoSEQ multiplex PCR. Of 330,000 or so clones listed, roughly 80% are singletons. V shed 0 bases, J shed 6 bases, and the junction held 2 bases outside the gene matches. Germline values: CDR1 GTSNPN, CDR2 SVGIG (reference sequence). The CDR3 covers 12 residues. Sequencing was performed on memory CD4+ T cells sorted from blood. Regarding subset: CD45RA-negative fraction. V and J are TRBV30 and TRBJ2-7, with 7 bases lining up with TRBD1. The source of this sequence is a man under 40 in good health. The CDR3 spells CAWSVQGFEQYF. CDR3 DNA sequence: TGTGCCTGGAGTGTACAGGGGTTCGAGCAGTACTTC.